Below are 6 T cell receptor beta chains sequenced from a single sample in a study of cytomegalovirus exposure and HLA in healthy donors. Primers: 60 Vbeta forward and 13 Jbeta reverse. Clones were sequenced by immunoSEQ multiplex PCR, and TCRdb holds only the in-frame ones, with some missing. The profile shows a few hundred thousand clones, 80% to 90% of them singletons. Specimen: PBMCs. These receptors all stem from a woman aged 18-30 years in good health and CMV-seronegative.

This chain uses TRBV15 with TRBJ2-5, with 7 nucleotides matching TRBD2. This CDR3 has 15 residues. The junction had 7 bases not matched to a gene; V was cut back by 1 base and J by 5 bases. CDR1 and CDR2 from the germline V gene are LNHNV and YYDKDF (reference sequence). The CDR3 is CATSRAAGNLETQYF. CDR3 DNA: TGTGCCACCAGCAGAGCAGCGGGGAATCTGGAGACCCAGTACTTC.

To note about this clone: Germline and junction disagree at one end, which may indicate a read error. This rearrangement joins TRBV7-7 to TRBJ2-5, with 7 bases identical to TRBD2. The germline gives CDR1 SSHAT, CDR2 FNYEAQ (reference sequence). The CDR3 is 17 amino acids. The CDR3 spells CASSLSQAGRGEETQYF. In DNA, the CDR3 is TGTGCTAGCAGCTTATCCCAAGCGGGGCGGGGAGAAGAGACCCAGTACTTC.

This rearrangement joins TRBV7-3 to TRBJ1-2; D remains unclear. From germline, CDR1 is SGHTA and CDR2 FQGTGA. The CDR3 runs 14 residues. Trimming took off 4 bases at V and 7 bases at J, with 16 bases between the two ends. This chain's CDR3 is CASSSSGREGGYTF. The CDR3 DNA sequence: TGTGCCAGCAGCTCCTCCGGACGGGAGGGTGGCTACACCTTC.

The chain is built from TRBV5-1 and TRBJ2-1, with D tentatively TRBD1 (6 bases). Per the germline V gene, CDR1 is SGHRS and CDR2 is YFSETQ. CDR3 length equals 15 residues. The V and J ends lost 7 bases and 2 bases respectively, with 16 bases between them. The CDR3 reads CASGPVRDTYNEQFF. The CDR3 DNA reads as TGCGCCAGCGGACCGGTCCGGGACACCTACAATGAGCAGTTCTTC.

On this clone itself: A read error may account for a junction end that differs from germline. The chain is built from TRBV7-8 and TRBJ1-2, with TRBD1 matching 11 bases. CDR1 SGHVS and CDR2 FQNEAQ come from the germline V gene. The CDR3 consists of 13 residues. The CDR3 DNA reads as TGTGCCAGCAGCTTAGGGACAGGGGGCCCGTGGGCCTTC. Translated, it gives CASSLGTGGPWAF.

This clone was detected once. The chain uses TRBV5-1 and TRBJ1-4; 8 bases agree with TRBD1. The J segment lost 10 bases and the V segment lost 4 bases, leaving 6 bases of the junction unmatched. Per the germline V gene, CDR1 is SGHRS and CDR2 is YFSETQ. CDR3 size: 13 residues. The CDR3: CASSQPGTGKLFF. CDR3 DNA sequence: TGCGCCAGCAGCCAGCCCGGGACAGGAAAACTGTTTTTT.